This T cell receptor (beta chain) comes out of a study of T cell responses to AZD1222 COVID-19 vaccine. Study outcomes and limitations: Spike-specific TCR breadth rose after two AZD1222 doses, and depth rose as well. The donor group comprised mostly white British people and more females; the analysis possibly underestimated clonal diversity. At baseline, seropositivity was found in only six AZD1222 recipients.

Assay used: immunoSEQ multiplex PCR; TCRdb lists only in-frame clones, some missing. The sample includes more than 95,000 clones, approximately 84% of them seen just once. Germline V gives CDR1 MNHEY, CDR2 SVGAGI. The CDR3 spans 14 residues. Between the trimmed V and J ends, which lost 2 bases and 4 bases, there was a span of 9 bases. With respect to this clone: What it binds is not known.

The clonotype comes from an adult in good health. The sample in question was peripheral blood, obtained on day 0 of AZD1222 vaccination. V usage is TRBV6-5 and J usage is TRBJ1-3; D remains ambiguous. CDR3 sequence reads: CASSYDAGGNTIYF. Here the CDR3 DNA reads TGTGCCAGCAGTTACGACGCAGGCGGAAACACCATATATTTT.